The 23 T cell receptor beta chains reported below all come from one sample, sequenced in a study of T cells in Graves' hyperthyroidism and ophthalmopathy. Amplification targeted TCR beta CDR3 regions from RNA transcripts. First-round RT-PCR targeting the TCR CDR3 was performed with the HTBI primer set. TCRdb redid the calling of the multiplex PCR reads with MiXCR, one entry per CDR3 protein. Of 600,000 to 650,000 distinct CDR3 sequences in the sample, roughly 16% were seen once. Source material: blood. The receptors come from a woman aged 25 to 39 with Graves' hyperthyroidism.

This clonotype was seen just once. This sequence joins TRBV24-1 and TRBJ2-7; 7 bases agree with TRBD1. Germline V gene sequence: CDR1 KGHDR, CDR2 SFDVKD. The CDR3 covers 14 residues. Trimming at V came to 1 base and at J to 10 bases, leaving 9 bases not matched to a gene. The CDR3 reads CATSDFGGTGEQYF. The DNA for the CDR3 is TGTGCCACCAGTGATTTTGGCGGAACAGGGGAACAGTACTTC.

This clonotype was seen at least ten times. The V call is TRBV5-6, the J call TRBJ1-1; D may be TRBD1 (5 bases). CDR1 and CDR2 from the germline V gene are SGHDT and YYEEEE. CDR3 length: 15 residues. Trimming removed 6 bases from V and 0 bases from J, with 15 bases in between. Here the CDR3 DNA reads TGTGCCAGCAACGAAGACAGATTAATGAACACTGAAGCTTTCTTT. This gives the protein CASNEDRLMNTEAFF.

This clonotype was counted ten times or more. The chain has TRBV6-5 and TRBJ2-7; D is ambiguous. Germline CDR1 MNHEY, CDR2 SVGAGI. The V end was cut by 1 base, the J end by 7 bases, with 11 bases between. The CDR3 is 13 amino acids. CDR3 protein: CASSYFGIGEQYF. The CDR3 region has the DNA TGTGCCAGCAGTTACTTTGGGATCGGAGAGCAGTACTTC.

This clonotype was seen a few times. The chain recombines TRBV10-3 with TRBJ1-2; 7 positions match TRBD1. The CDR3 is 13 residues long. Germline V gene data show CDR1 as ENHRY and CDR2 as SYGVKD. Trimming at V came to 4 bases and at J to 8 bases, leaving 7 bases not matched to a gene. In nucleotides, the CDR3 is TGTGCCATCAGTGGGCAAGGGGGCTACGGCTACACCTTC. This sequence encodes CAISGQGGYGYTF.

There are many counts of this clonotype. This sequence joins TRBV5-1 and TRBJ1-1, with 7 bases that match TRBD1. V was clipped by 4 bases and J by 5 bases; unmatched bases: 5. Germline V CDR1 and CDR2: SGHRS, YFSETQ. CDR3 size: 13 residues. The CDR3 sequence: CASSRTGETEAFF. CDR3 coding DNA: TGCGCCAGCAGCCGAACAGGGGAGACTGAAGCTTTCTTT.

This clonotype was observed many times. The chain combines TRBV11-2 with TRBJ2-1; 11 positions match TRBD2. V lost 5 bases and J lost 1; bases outside the gene matches: 10. The germline gives CDR1 SGHAT, CDR2 FQNNGV. This CDR3 has 18 amino acids. CDR3 loop: CASSTGLAADLSYNEQFF. CDR3 DNA sequence: TGTGCCAGCAGCACGGGACTAGCGGCAGACCTTTCCTACAATGAGCAGTTCTTC.

CDR3 sequence: CASSLDGLRGNTIYF. DNA for the CDR3: TGTGCCAGCAGCTTGGACGGGCTCCGGGGAAACACCATATATTTT. The chain joins TRBV5-8 to TRBJ1-3; D is undetermined. Deletions cut 0 bases from V and 4 bases from J, with 11 bases between. Germline V gene data show CDR1 as SGHTS and CDR2 as YDEGEE. The CDR3 totals 15 residues.

This clonotype was seen many times. This CDR3 is CASSLASQPTLAEQYF. The CDR3 region has the DNA TGTGCCAGCAGCTTAGCATCGCAGCCTACCCTCGCCGAACAGTACTTC. The chain recombines TRBV11-3 with TRBJ2-7; D gene unclear. V was shortened by 1 base and J by 10 bases, with 23 bases between the two germline ends. Germline-derived CDR1 and CDR2 are SGHNT and YENEEA. The CDR3 spans 16 residues.

Ten or more counts support this clonotype. The J gene is TRBJ2-7, the V gene TRBV7-9; no definite D call. This CDR3 has 14 amino acids. Trimming left V 0 bases short and J 0 bases short, with 6 bases between. Per the germline V gene, CDR1 is SEHNR and CDR2 is FQNEAQ (reference sequence). The CDR3 DNA follows: TGTGCCAGCAGCTTAGCTCCGGTCTCCTACGAGCAGTACTTC. This codes for CASSLAPVSYEQYF.

This clonotype was observed at least ten times. The chain has TRBV18 and TRBJ1-1; D is possibly TRBD1 (5 bases). This CDR3 comprises 14 residues. V dropped 2 bases and J dropped 3 bases, with 10 bases sitting between them. Germline V CDR1 and CDR2: KGHSH, LQKENI. CDR3 amino acids: CASSPISGDTEAFF. CDR3 DNA: TGTGCCAGCTCACCAATCTCGGGGGACACTGAAGCTTTCTTT. Variable domain in full (rest from reference TRBV18 and TRBJ1-1): NAGVMQNPRHLVRRRGQEARLRCSPMKGHSHVYWYRQLPEEGLKFMVYLQKENIIDESGMPKERFSAEFPKEGPSILRIQQVVRGDSAAYFCASSPISGDTEAFFGQGTRLTVV.

V and J are TRBV7-2 and TRBJ1-3; D perhaps matches TRBD1 (5 bases). The CDR3 spans 13 residues. CDR1 and CDR2 from the germline V gene are SGHTA and FQGNSA. The V gene lost 6 bases and the J gene lost 1 base, with 7 bases spanning the gap. CDR3 sequence: CASSDSSGNTIYF. The DNA for the CDR3 is TGTGCCAGCAGTGACAGTTCTGGAAACACCATATATTTT.

The V call is TRBV19, the J call TRBJ2-7, with 12 bases that match TRBD2. Per the germline V gene, CDR1 is LNHDA and CDR2 is SQIVND (reference sequence). V lost 5 bases to trimming and J lost 3 bases; unmatched junction nucleotides: 5. The CDR3 has 15 amino acids. This CDR3 reads CASSPLAGGIYEQYF. In DNA, the CDR3 is TGTGCCAGTAGTCCACTAGCGGGAGGAATCTACGAGCAGTACTTC.

This clonotype was observed many times. The chain carries TRBV27 and TRBJ2-1; no definite D call. This CDR3 has 14 residues. V was cut by 3 bases and J by 6 bases, with 12 bases left in between. CDR1 and CDR2 (germline): MNHEY, SMNVEV (reference sequence). CDR3 DNA: TGTGCCAGCAGTTTTCTTAGCCGAAGCAATGAGCAGTTCTTC. Residues: CASSFLSRSNEQFF.

The V call is TRBV20-1, the J call TRBJ2-4; D not resolved. The V gene's germline CDR1 is DFQATT and CDR2 SNEGSKA (reference sequence). V was shortened by 2 bases and J by 1 base, with 9 bases between the two germline ends. The CDR3 spans 14 residues. Written as DNA, the CDR3 is TGCAGTGCTAGACTAGTGGGGGCCAAAAACATTCAGTACTTC. This sequence encodes CSARLVGAKNIQYF.

This clonotype was observed a handful of times. V gene TRBV6-1 combines with J gene TRBJ2-3; D may be TRBD1 (6 bases). Trimming took 7 bases from V and 5 from J, leaving 13 bases between them. Germline loops: CDR1 MNHNS, CDR2 SASEGT. The CDR3 loop spans 13 amino acids. CDR3 region: CASTTGPGDTQYF. The CDR3 DNA reads TGTGCCAGCACTACAGGGCCCGGAGATACGCAGTATTTT.

This clonotype turned up a few times. The V and J genes are TRBV6-9 and TRBJ2-2; D not resolved. Germline-derived CDR1 and CDR2 are MNHGY and SVAAGI. The CDR3 totals 14 residues. V was shortened by 7 bases and J by 0 bases, with 9 bases between the two germline ends. The CDR3 here is CASTEVPNTGELFF. DNA of the CDR3: TGTGCCAGCACGGAAGTACCGAACACCGGGGAGCTGTTTTTT.

This clonotype was picked up a small number of times. J is TRBJ1-1 and V is TRBV20-1; D is undetermined. The CDR3 is 11 amino acids. V lost 4 bases, J lost 0 bases, and 3 bases lay in between. Germline assignment: CDR1 DFQATT and CDR2 SNEGSKA (reference sequence). DNA for the CDR3: TGCAGTGCTATGATGAACACTGAAGCTTTCTTT. The encoded protein is CSAMMNTEAFF.

The genes are TRBV5-4 and TRBJ1-2; 9 bases align to TRBD1. V was clipped by 4 bases and J by 6 bases; unmatched bases: 10. CDR3 length: 15 amino acids. Looked up from germline, CDR1 is SGHNT and CDR2 is YYREEE (reference sequence). CDR3 in DNA: TGTGCCAGCAGCCCGGATCCGGGACAGGGCCATGGCTACACCTTC. This encodes CASSPDPGQGHGYTF.

This clonotype was observed a few times. The chain couples TRBV20-1 to TRBJ2-1; D perhaps matches TRBD2 (6 bases). This CDR3 contains 12 residues. The germline V and J ends were trimmed by 3 bases and 8 bases, with 11 bases remaining between them. The germline CDR1 and CDR2 sequences are DFQATT and SNEGSKA (reference sequence). The CDR3 loop is CSARQLAYEQFF. The CDR3 region has the DNA TGCAGTGCTAGGCAACTAGCCTATGAGCAGTTCTTC.

This clonotype was picked up many times. The V gene is TRBV7-2, the J gene TRBJ2-1, with D maybe TRBD1 (5 bases). This CDR3 has 12 amino acids. Trimming pared 5 bases from V and 10 bases from J, leaving 12 bases between. Germline V gives CDR1 SGHTA, CDR2 FQGNSA. The DNA for the CDR3 is TGTGCCAGCAGCAAGGGGTTCGGCGAGCAGTTCTTC. It encodes CASSKGFGEQFF.

V and J are TRBV18 and TRBJ2-3; D is uncertain. CDR3 length equals 13 residues. With 5 bases removed from V and 2 bases from J, the gap between germline ends came to 8 bases. CDR1 is KGHSH and CDR2 is LQKENI in the germline V gene. CDR3 coding DNA: TGTGCCAGCTCAGTACAGAACACAGATACGCAGTATTTT. Protein: CASSVQNTDTQYF.

This clonotype has ten or more counts. CDR3 protein: CASSTALGNTGELFF. The CDR3, as DNA: TGTGCCAGCTCAACCGCCCTGGGGAACACCGGGGAGCTGTTTTTT. The rearrangement uses TRBV18 and TRBJ2-2; D gene unclear. This CDR3 region has 15 residues. CDR1 is KGHSH, CDR2 LQKENI, per germline. The V gene lost 5 bases and the J gene lost 1 base, with 11 bases spanning the gap. Based on the CDR3 plus reference TRBV18 and TRBJ2-2, the full variable domain is NAGVMQNPRHLVRRRGQEARLRCSPMKGHSHVYWYRQLPEEGLKFMVYLQKENIIDESGMPKERFSAEFPKEGPSILRIQQVVRGDSAAYFCASSTALGNTGELFFGEGSRLTVL.

This clonotype appeared a few times. The rearrangement links TRBV29-1 to TRBJ2-1; 7 nucleotides match TRBD1. The germline V gene has CDR1 SQVTM and CDR2 ANQGSEA. J gave up 4 bases and V 5 bases, and 8 bases lay outside the gene matches. There are 14 residues in the CDR3. The CDR3 DNA is TGCAGCGTTAATATTGGGACAGAGTACAATGAGCAGTTCTTC. This translates into CSVNIGTEYNEQFF.